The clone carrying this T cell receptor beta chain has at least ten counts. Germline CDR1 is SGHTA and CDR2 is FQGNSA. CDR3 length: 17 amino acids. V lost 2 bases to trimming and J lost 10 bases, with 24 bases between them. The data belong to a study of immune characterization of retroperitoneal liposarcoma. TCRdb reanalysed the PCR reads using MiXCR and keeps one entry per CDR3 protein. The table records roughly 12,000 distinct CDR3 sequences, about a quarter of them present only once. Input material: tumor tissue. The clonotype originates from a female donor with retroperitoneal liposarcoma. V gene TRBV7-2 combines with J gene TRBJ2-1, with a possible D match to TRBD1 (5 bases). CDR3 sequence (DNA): TGTGCCAGCAGCTTATCGGCCTCATGGACAAACTCCTACGAGCAGTTCTTC. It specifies CASSLSASWTNSYEQFF.